This entry describes one T cell receptor (beta chain). Its antigen is unknown. The sample originates from a study of cytomegalovirus exposure and HLA in healthy donors. With 60 Vbeta and 13 Jbeta primers, the PCR was carried out. The protocol was immunoSEQ multiplex PCR, while the TCRdb copy is restricted to in-frame clones and leaves out a portion. Reported are about 55,000 clones; the ten largest clones contain approximately 10%. V was pared by 5 bases and J by 3 bases, with 14 bases between. CDR1 is MNHEY, CDR2 SVGAGI, per germline. The CDR3 is 15 residues long. Findings and caveats of the study: Relative to the approximately 670-donor mean, N-insertions were reportedly fewer in an Asian-associated ancestry cluster in a later analysis. The study flagged around 160 TCR beta chains as cytomegalovirus-associated. Immune exposure information comprised only CMV serostatus.

The rearrangement joins TRBV6-5 to TRBJ1-5, with a weak D call TRBD1 (6 bases). This clonotype originated in a man in his fifties or sixties in good health and CMV-seropositive. The sequenced sample was PBMCs. In DNA form, the CDR3 reads TGTGCCAGCAGTGCCGAGGGGACATACAATCAGCCCCAGCATTTT. This gives the protein CASSAEGTYNQPQHF.